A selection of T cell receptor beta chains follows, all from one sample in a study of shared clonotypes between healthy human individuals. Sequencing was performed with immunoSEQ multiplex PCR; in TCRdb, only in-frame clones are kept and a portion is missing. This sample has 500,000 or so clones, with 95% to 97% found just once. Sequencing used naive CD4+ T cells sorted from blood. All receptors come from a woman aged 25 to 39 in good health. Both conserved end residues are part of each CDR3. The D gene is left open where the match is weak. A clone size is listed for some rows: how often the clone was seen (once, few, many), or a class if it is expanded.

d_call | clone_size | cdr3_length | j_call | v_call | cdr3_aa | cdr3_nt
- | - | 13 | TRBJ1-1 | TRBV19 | CASRAPRRTEAFF | TGTGCCAGTAGAGCCCCCAGGAGGACTGAAGCTTTCTTT
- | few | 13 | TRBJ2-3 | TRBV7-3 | CASSKPGTDTQYF | TGTGCCAGCAGCAAACCCGGCACAGATACGCAGTATTTT
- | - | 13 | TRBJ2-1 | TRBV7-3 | CASSFNPPGEQFF | TGTGCCAGCAGCTTTAATCCCCCGGGTGAGCAGTTCTTC
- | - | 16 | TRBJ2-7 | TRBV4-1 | CASSQGPWLGLGDQYF | TGCGCCAGCAGCCAAGGGCCCTGGCTGGGCCTGGGGGACCAGTACTTC
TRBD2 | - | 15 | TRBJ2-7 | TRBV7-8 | CASSYAAGARYEQYF | TGTGCCAGCAGTTATGCAGCGGGAGCGAGGTACGAGCAGTACTTC
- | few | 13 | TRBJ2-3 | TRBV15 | CATSRDSPYTQYF | TGTGCCACCAGCAGAGATAGCCCCTATACGCAGTATTTT
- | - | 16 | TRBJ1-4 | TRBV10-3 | CAISASARVSNEKLFF | TGTGCCATCAGTGCCTCGGCTAGGGTTTCTAATGAAAAACTGTTTTTT
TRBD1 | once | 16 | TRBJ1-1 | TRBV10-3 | CAISESGQGWNTEAFF | TGTGCCATCAGTGAGTCCGGACAGGGATGGAACACTGAAGCTTTCTTT
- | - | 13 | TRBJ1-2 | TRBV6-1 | CASMSPLGHGYTF | TGTGCCAGCATGTCCCCCCTCGGGCATGGCTACACCTTC
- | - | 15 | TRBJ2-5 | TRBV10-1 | CASSEGGRGQETQYF | TGCGCCAGCAGTGAGGGCGGTAGAGGCCAAGAGACCCAGTACTTC
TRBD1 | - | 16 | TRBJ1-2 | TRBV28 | CASSSQATGGADGYTF | TGTGCCAGCAGTTCACAGGCGACAGGGGGCGCGGATGGCTACACCTTC